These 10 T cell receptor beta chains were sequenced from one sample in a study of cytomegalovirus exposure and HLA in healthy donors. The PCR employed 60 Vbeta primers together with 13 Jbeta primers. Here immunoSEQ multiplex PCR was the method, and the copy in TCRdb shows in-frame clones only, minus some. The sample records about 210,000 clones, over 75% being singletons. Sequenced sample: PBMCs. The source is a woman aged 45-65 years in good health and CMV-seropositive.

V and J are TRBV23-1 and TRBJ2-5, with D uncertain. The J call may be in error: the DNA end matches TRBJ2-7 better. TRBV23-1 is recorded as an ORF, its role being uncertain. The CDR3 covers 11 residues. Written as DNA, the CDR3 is TGCGCCAGCAGTTCGTCCTACGAGCAGTACTTC. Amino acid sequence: CASSSSYEQYF.

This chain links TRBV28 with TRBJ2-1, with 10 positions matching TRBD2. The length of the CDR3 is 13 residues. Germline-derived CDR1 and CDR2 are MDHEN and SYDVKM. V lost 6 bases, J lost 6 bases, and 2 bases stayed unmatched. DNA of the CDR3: TGTGCCAGCAGACTAGCGGGGCGCAATGAGCAGTTCTTC. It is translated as CASRLAGRNEQFF.

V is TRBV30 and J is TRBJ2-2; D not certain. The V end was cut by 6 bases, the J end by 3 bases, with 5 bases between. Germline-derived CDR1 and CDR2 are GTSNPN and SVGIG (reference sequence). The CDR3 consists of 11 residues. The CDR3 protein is CACFDTGELFF. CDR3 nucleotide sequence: TGTGCCTGCTTCGACACCGGGGAGCTGTTTTTT.

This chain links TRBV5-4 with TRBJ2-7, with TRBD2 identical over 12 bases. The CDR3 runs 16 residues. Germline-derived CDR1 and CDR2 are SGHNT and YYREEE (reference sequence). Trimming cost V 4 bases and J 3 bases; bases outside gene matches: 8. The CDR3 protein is CASSGGLAGRRYEQYF. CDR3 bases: TGTGCCAGCAGCGGGGGACTAGCGGGTCGACGCTACGAGCAGTACTTC. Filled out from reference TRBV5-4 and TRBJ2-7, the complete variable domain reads ETGVTQSPTHLIKTRGQQVTLRCSSQSGHNTVSWYQQALGQGPQFIFQYYREEENGRGNFPPRFSGLQFPNYSSELNVNALELDDSALYLCASSGGLAGRRYEQYFGPGTRLTVT.

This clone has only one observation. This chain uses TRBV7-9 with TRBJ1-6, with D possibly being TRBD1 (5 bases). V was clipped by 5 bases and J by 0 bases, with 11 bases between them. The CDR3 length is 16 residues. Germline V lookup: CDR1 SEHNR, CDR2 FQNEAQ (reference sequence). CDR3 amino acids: CASSGDFSSYNSPLHF. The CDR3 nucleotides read TGTGCCAGCAGCGGGGACTTCAGCTCCTATAATTCACCCCTCCACTTT.

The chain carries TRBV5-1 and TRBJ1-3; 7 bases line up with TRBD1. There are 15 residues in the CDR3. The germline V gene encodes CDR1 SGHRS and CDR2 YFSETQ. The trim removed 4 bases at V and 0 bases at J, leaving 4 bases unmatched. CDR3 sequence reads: CASSGPGGSGNTIYF. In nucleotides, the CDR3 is TGCGCCAGCAGCGGGCCAGGGGGCTCTGGAAACACCATATATTTT.

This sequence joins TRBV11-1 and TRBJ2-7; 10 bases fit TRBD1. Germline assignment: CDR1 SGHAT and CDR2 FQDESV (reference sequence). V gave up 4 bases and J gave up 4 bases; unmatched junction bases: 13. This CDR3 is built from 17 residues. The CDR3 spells CASSSWDRGVSNYEQYF. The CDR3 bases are TGTGCCAGCAGCTCGTGGGACAGGGGTGTTTCAAATTACGAGCAGTACTTC. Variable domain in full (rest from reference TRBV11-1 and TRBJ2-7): EAEVAQSPRYKITEKSQAVAFWCDPISGHATLYWYRQILGQGPELLVQFQDESVVDDSQLPKDRFSAERLKGVDSTLKIQPAELGDSAMYLCASSSWDRGVSNYEQYFGPGTRLTVT.

The CDR3 bases are TGTGCCTGGGGACATCTCTATGGCTACACCTTC. As protein: CAWGHLYGYTF. The rearrangement uses TRBV30 and TRBJ1-2; a possible D gene is TRBD1 (5 bases). CDR3 length: 11 residues. V was shortened by 5 bases and J by 4 bases, with 8 bases between the two germline ends. CDR1 is GTSNPN, CDR2 SVGIG, per germline (reference sequence).

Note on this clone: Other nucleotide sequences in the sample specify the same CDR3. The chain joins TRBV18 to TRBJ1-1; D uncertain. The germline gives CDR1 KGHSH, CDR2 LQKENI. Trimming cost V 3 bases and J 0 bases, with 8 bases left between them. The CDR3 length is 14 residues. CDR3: CASSPAALNTEAFF. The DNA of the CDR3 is TGTGCCAGCTCACCGGCGGCCCTGAACACTGAAGCTTTCTTT.

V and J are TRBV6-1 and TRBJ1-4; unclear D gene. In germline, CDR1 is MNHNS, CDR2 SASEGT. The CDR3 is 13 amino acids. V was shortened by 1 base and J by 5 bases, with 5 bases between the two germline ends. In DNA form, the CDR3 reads TGTGCCAGCAGTGAAGGAGAGAATGAAAAACTGTTTTTT. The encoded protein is CASSEGENEKLFF.